This T cell receptor beta chain was profiled in a study of T cells in Graves' hyperthyroidism and ophthalmopathy. Whole-study results and caveats: Ophthalmopathy was told apart from stable hyperthyroidism by a 13 V-J model. Ophthalmopathy was model-predicted a median 6.5 months pre-onset.

Trimming left V 4 bases short and J 2 bases short, with 23 bases between. CDR3 length: 18 amino acids. The germline V gene has CDR1 MNHEY and CDR2 SVGEGT. Under 3 months was the duration of disease in ophthalmopathy patients, who also had a Clinical Activity Score of at least 3 and a NOSPECS grade of at least 4. From RNA transcripts, TCR beta CDR3 regions were amplified. RT-PCR in the first round (using the HTBI primer set) targeted the TCR CDR3. A single record per CDR3 protein comes from TCRdb applying MiXCR to the multiplex PCR reads. The repertoire has approximately 610,000 distinct CDR3 sequences, 14% to 15% of them found once; the top ten carry 4.3%. This clonotype was found many times. The antigen remains undetermined.

The TCR comes from a woman aged 40 to 50 with Graves' ophthalmopathy. Source material: blood. The rearrangement uses TRBV6-2 or TRBV6-3 and TRBJ1-1; no reliable D call. Written as DNA, the CDR3 is TGTGCCAGCAGTTTCCCGGAGCAACGGACGGGCGGAAACACTGAAGCTTTCTTT. Its protein is CASSFPEQRTGGNTEAFF.